The rows below give T cell receptor beta chains drawn from one sample of a study of regulatory T cells in long-lasting Graves disease. Via MiXCR, TCRdb re-called the multiplex PCR reads, giving one row per CDR3 protein. The data contain 500,000 to 700,000 distinct CDR3 sequences, approximately 15% of them singletons. These data are also associated with another study on T cells in Graves' hyperthyroidism and ophthalmopathy.

The source was peripheral blood mononuclear cells (PBMCs), collected at new diagnosis, from a patient treated with antithyroid drugs. These receptor sequences come from a woman aged 25 to 39 with Graves disease. CDR3s include the opening cysteine and the closing phenylalanine or tryptophan. D genes are given only for firm matches. Expanded clones are given a class, and other clones once, few, many or no size at all.

v_call	clone_size	d_call	j_call	cdr3_nt	cdr3_aa
TRBV9	.	TRBD1	TRBJ2-1	TGTGCCAGCAGCGCACAGGGGGAGACAGGCAATGAGCAGTTCTTC	CASSAQGETGNEQFF
TRBV9	few	.	TRBJ1-3	TGTGCCAGCAGCGTAGGAAACACCATATATTTT	CASSVGNTIYF
TRBV15	.	TRBD1	TRBJ1-3	TGTGCCACCAGCGGTATGGGGACAGTTGGAAACACCATATATTTT	CATSGMGTVGNTIYF
TRBV11-2	many	.	TRBJ2-7	TGTGCCAGCAGCTCCCAGGGGCGGGAGTACCACGAGCAGTACTTC	CASSSQGREYHEQYF
TRBV18	many	.	TRBJ1-5	TGTGCCAGCTCCCCAATGGTGAGCGATCAGCCCCAGCATTTT	CASSPMVSDQPQHF
TRBV9	few	.	TRBJ1-3	TGTGCCAGCAGCGTAGACCTGTCGGGGGCCAGCTCTGGAAACACCATATATTTT	CASSVDLSGASSGNTIYF
TRBV29-1	many	.	TRBJ1-1	TGCAGCGTTGCTCCAACGACAGTGAACACTGAAGCTTTCTTT	CSVAPTTVNTEAFF
TRBV20-1	many	TRBD1	TRBJ1-4	TGCAGTGCTAGGGGACAGGAAAAACTGTTTTTT	CSARGQEKLFF
TRBV6-5	.	.	TRBJ1-2	TGTGCCAGCAGTTACTCGGAACAGAGTAACTATGGCTACACCTTC	CASSYSEQSNYGYTF
TRBV28	.	.	TRBJ2-2	TGTGCCAGCAGTTCCCGGGAGAAGCGGACCGGGGAGCTGTTTTTT	CASSSREKRTGELFF
TRBV20-1	many	.	TRBJ2-7	TGCAGTGCTAGAGATCACCAGGGGGGACCCTACGAGCAGTACTTC	CSARDHQGGPYEQYF
TRBV10-3	.	TRBD2	TRBJ2-1	TGTGCCACAGCGGGAGGGGATTACAATGAGCAGTTCTTC	CATAGGDYNEQFF